This TCR beta chain was identified during a study of blood T cell repertoires in COVID-19. Which cohort a participant joined came from the clinical history participants gave. For recovered donors of Cohort 3, there were two negative PCRs, clearance, or symptom resolution. Germline assignment: CDR1 MDHEN and CDR2 SYDVKM. Losses at the gene ends were 8 bases for V and 3 bases for J; bases not matched to a gene: 10. The CDR3 is 14 residues long. Libraries were prepared by immunoSEQ multiplex PCR; TCRdb keeps only in-frame clonotypes and omits some of them. The sample includes around 280,000 clones, around nine tenths of them seen just once.

The sequenced sample consisted of PBMCs or T cells enriched from blood (not recorded which). This sequence was found in a woman in her 40s who had recovered from COVID-19. This chain joins TRBV28 and TRBJ2-7, with 7 bases identical to TRBD1. The CDR3 protein is CASSPPGQIYEQYF. The CDR3 region has the DNA TGTGCCAGCTCACCACCGGGACAGATCTACGAGCAGTACTTC.